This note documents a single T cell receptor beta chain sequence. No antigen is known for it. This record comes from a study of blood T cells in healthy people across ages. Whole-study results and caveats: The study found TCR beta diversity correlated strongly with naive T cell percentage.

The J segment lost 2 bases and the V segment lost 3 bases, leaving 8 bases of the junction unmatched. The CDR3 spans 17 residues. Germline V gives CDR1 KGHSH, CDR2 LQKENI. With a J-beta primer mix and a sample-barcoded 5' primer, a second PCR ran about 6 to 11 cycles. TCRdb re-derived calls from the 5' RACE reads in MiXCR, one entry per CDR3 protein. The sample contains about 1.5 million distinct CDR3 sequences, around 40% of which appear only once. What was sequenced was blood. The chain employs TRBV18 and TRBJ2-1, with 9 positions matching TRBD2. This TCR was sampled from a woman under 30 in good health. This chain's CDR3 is CASSPKQPSGAYNEQFF. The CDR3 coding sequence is TGTGCCAGCTCACCCAAGCAGCCTAGCGGGGCCTACAATGAGCAGTTCTTC.